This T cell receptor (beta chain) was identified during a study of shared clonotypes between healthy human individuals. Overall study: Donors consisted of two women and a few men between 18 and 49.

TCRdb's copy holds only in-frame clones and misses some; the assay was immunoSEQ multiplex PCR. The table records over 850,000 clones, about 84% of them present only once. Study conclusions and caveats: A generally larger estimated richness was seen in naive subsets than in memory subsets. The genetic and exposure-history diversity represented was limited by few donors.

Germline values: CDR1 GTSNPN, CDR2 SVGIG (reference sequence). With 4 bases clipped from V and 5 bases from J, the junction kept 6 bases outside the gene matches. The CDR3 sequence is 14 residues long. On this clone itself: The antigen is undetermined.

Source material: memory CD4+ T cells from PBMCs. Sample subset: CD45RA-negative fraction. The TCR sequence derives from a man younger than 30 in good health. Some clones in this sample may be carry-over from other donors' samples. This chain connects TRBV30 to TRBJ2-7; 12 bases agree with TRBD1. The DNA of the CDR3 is TGTGCCTGGAACTCGGGACAGGGGGCCCACGAGCAGTACTTC. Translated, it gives CAWNSGQGAHEQYF.